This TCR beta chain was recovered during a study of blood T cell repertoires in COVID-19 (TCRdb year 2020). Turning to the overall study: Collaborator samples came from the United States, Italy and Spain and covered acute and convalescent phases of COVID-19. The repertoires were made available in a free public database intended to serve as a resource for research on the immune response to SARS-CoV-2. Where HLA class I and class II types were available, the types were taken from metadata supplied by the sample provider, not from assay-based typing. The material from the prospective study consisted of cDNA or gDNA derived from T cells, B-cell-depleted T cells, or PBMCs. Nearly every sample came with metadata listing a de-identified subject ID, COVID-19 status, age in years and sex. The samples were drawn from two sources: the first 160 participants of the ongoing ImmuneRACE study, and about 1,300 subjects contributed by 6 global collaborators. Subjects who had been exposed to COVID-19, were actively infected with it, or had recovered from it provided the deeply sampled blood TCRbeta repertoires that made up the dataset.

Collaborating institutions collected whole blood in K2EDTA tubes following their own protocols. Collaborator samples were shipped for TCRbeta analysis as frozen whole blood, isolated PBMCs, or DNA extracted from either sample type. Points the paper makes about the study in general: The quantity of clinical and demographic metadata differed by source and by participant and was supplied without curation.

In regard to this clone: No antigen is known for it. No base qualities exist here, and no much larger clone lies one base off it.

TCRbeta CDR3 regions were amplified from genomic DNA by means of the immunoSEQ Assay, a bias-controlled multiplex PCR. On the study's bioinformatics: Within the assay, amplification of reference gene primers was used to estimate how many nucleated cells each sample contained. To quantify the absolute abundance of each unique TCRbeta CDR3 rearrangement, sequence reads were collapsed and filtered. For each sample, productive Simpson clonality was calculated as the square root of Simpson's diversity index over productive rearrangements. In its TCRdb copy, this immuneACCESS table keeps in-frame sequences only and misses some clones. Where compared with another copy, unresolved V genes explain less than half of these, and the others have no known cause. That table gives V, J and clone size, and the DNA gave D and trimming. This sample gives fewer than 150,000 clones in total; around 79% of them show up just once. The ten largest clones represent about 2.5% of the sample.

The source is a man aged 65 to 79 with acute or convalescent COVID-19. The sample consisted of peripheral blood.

Here is the DNA: TGTGCCAGCAGCTCCTCCGGGGGGACGGGCACTGAAGCTTTCTTT. Its translation is CASSSSGGTGTEAFF. The rearranged chain carries TRBV7-2 and TRBJ1-1, with a weak D call of TRBD1 (5 bases match). Reading from cysteine to phenylalanine, the CDR3 counts 15 amino acids. The entry retains the CDR3 DNA only, 45 bases that are in frame from base 1. The germline V gene supplies CDR1 SGHTA and CDR2 FQGNSA. The junction carries 16 bases between V and J, which are trimmed by 4 bases and 4 bases respectively.